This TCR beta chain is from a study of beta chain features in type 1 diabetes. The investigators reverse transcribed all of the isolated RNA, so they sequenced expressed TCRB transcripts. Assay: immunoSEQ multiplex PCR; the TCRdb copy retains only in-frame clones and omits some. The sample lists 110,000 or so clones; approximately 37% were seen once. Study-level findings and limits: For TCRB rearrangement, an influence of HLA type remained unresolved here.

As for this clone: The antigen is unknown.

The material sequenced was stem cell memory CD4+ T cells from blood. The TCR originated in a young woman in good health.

As DNA, the CDR3 is TGTGCCAGCAGCCGACGACAGGGAAGGAGCAATCAGCCCCAGCATTTT. Residues: CASSRRQGRSNQPQHF. The rearrangement joins TRBV7-8 to TRBJ1-5, with 7 bases that match TRBD1. The CDR3 length is 16 residues. Germline V gene data show CDR1 as SGHVS and CDR2 as FQNEAQ. Trimming removed 5 bases from V and 1 base from J; junction bases left unmatched: 8.